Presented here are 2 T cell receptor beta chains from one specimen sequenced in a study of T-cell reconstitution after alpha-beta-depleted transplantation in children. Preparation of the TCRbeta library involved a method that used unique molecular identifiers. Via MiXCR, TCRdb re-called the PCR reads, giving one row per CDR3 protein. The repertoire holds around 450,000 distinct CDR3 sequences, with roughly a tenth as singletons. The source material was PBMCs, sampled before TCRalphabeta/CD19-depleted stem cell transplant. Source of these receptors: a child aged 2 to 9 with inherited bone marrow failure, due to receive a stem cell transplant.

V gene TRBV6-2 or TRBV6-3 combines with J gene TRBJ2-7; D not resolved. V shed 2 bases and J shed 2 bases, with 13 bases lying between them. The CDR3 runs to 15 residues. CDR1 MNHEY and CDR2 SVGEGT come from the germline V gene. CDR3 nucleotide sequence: TGTGCCAGCAGTTACATGATCACATGGACCTACGAGCAGTACTTC. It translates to CASSYMITWTYEQYF.

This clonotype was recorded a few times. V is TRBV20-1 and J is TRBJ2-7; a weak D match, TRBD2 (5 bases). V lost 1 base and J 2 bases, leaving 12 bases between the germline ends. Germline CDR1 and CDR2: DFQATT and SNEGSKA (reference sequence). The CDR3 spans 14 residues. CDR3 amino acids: CSARGKAATYEQYF. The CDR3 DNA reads TGCAGTGCTAGAGGTAAAGCGGCGACCTACGAGCAGTACTTC.